The T cell receptor (beta chain) under discussion was sequenced for a study of T cell responses to AZD1222 COVID-19 vaccine. Study-level findings and limits: Vaccine-related CD4 TCRs covered spike, predominating at 160-218 and 743-854. Unmutated regions of variants are reportedly targeted by nearly half of spike-specific TCRs. Researchers took repertoire samples only after the peak T cell response had come. Spike-specific TCR breadth rose after two AZD1222 doses, and depth rose as well.

Some clones are missing from TCRdb's copy, which holds only in-frame ones; the method was immunoSEQ multiplex PCR. The table has 75,000 to 85,000 clones, roughly 87% seen once. On this clone itself: Its antigen remains unknown.

Trimming took 5 bases from V and 7 from J, leaving 11 bases between them. This CDR3 is 12 amino acids long. Germline V lookup: CDR1 SGHTA, CDR2 FQGNSA. The input for sequencing was peripheral blood, taken on day 0 of AZD1222 vaccination. The chain joins TRBV7-2 to TRBJ2-5; a possible D gene is TRBD2 (7 bases). The TCR originated in an adult in good health. CDR3 in DNA: TGTGCCAGCAGCGAAGGGGGGGGGACCCAGTACTTC. Its translation is CASSEGGGTQYF.